Here is one TCR beta chain with its context. Described time point: persistent/refractory GD, antithyroid drugs over 5 years with positive TRAb. The TCR library used RNA extracted from PBMCs. Arm-PCR with iRepertoire HTBI primers amplified the CDR3 regions for these TCR beta libraries. TCRdb re-derived calls from the multiplex PCR reads in MiXCR, one entry per CDR3 protein. Here the sample spans 700,000 or so distinct CDR3 sequences, about 32% being singletons. The data derive from a study of regulatory T cells in long-lasting Graves disease. The sample was peripheral blood mononuclear cells (PBMCs), taken when the disease was refractory, from a patient treated with antithyroid drugs. The origin of this receptor is a female donor with Graves disease.

The CDR3, as DNA: TGCGCCAGCAGCTTGGAGGCCCTGGGAAGCGCTGAAGCTTTCTTT. This encodes CASSLEALGSAEAFF. The chain is built from TRBV5-1 and TRBJ1-1; D unresolved. Trimming cost V 0 bases and J 6 bases, with 15 bases left between them. The CDR3 loop spans 15 amino acids. Germline CDR1 is SGHRS and CDR2 is YFSETQ.